Presented here are 17 T cell receptor beta chains from one specimen sequenced in a study of post-analysis software for immune sequencing data. These receptors lack a known antigen. TCR beta cDNA libraries had unique molecular identifiers. A single record per CDR3 protein comes from TCRdb applying MiXCR to the PCR reads. Among some 690,000 distinct CDR3 sequences, approximately 59% were seen once, and the ten largest hold 11%. Study-wide results and limits: Relative to controls, patients had about 5 TRBV segments at higher frequency, with TRBV5-6, TRBV5-1 and TRBV20-1 among these.

The sequenced sample consisted of blood. These receptor sequences come from a girl aged 2-10 years with multiple sclerosis.

J is TRBJ2-1 and V is TRBV20-1; 9 bases map to TRBD2. The CDR3 length is 16 residues. Germline V gene sequence: CDR1 DFQATT, CDR2 SNEGSKA (reference sequence). The V gene end was trimmed by 5 bases and the J gene end by 3 bases; junction bases not matched to a gene: 11. The CDR3 DNA reads as TGCAGTGCTGTACCGTTCACTAGCGGGCACTACAATGAGCAGTTCTTC. Translating gives CSAVPFTSGHYNEQFF.

The V gene is TRBV7-9, the J gene TRBJ1-3; D is unresolved. The CDR3 sequence is 15 residues long. Deletions cut 1 base from V and 1 base from J, with 8 bases between. CDR1 and CDR2 (germline): SEHNR, FQNEAQ (reference sequence). CDR3 DNA: TGTGCCAGCAGCTTAGGCGGCCAGTCTGGAAACACCATATATTTT. It specifies CASSLGGQSGNTIYF.

The rearrangement uses TRBV4-3 and TRBJ1-5, with D unresolved. V gave up 0 bases and J gave up 3 bases, with 9 bases separating them. This CDR3 region has 15 residues. Looked up from germline, CDR1 is LGHNA and CDR2 is YSLEER. CDR3 nucleotide sequence: TGCGCCAGCAGCCAAGATATAACAGTCAATCAGCCCCAGCATTTT. Its translation is CASSQDITVNQPQHF.

CDR3: CASSVEDTGNSPLHF. CDR3 sequence (DNA): TGTGCCAGCAGCGTAGAGGACACGGGGAATTCACCCCTCCACTTT. The chain uses TRBV9 and TRBJ1-6; TRBD1 is a possible D gene (5 bases). The V end was cut by 0 bases, the J end by 7 bases, with 11 bases between. Germline V gene lookup returns CDR1 SGDLS and CDR2 YYNGEE. The CDR3 is 15 residues long.

The CDR3 reads CASKRPGLAGGSSYNEQFF. The CDR3, as DNA: TGTGCCAGCAAGAGACCGGGACTAGCGGGAGGGAGCTCCTACAATGAGCAGTTCTTC. V and J are TRBV6-1 and TRBJ2-1; 16 bases agree with TRBD2. CDR3 size: 19 residues. V lost 7 bases and J lost 0; bases outside the gene matches: 9. Germline CDR1 reads MNHNS; CDR2 reads SASEGT.

The chain employs TRBV6-1 and TRBJ2-4, with TRBD2 identical over 8 bases. After removal of 7 bases from V and 6 bases from J, the junction contained 5 bases not matched to a gene. Per germline, CDR1 MNHNS and CDR2 SASEGT. The CDR3 runs 13 residues. This CDR3 is CASKREPGNIQYF. Written as DNA, the CDR3 is TGTGCCAGCAAGCGGGAGCCGGGAAACATTCAGTACTTC.

In the case of this clonotype: The junction differs from germline at one of its ends, possibly a read error. CDR3 nucleotide sequence: TGCAGTGCTATCCCGGGACAAAACTATGGTTACACCTTC. Translation gives CSAIPGQNYGYTF. J is TRBJ1-2 and V is TRBV20-1, with D possibly being TRBD1 (6 bases). Germline loops: CDR1 DFQATT, CDR2 SNEGSKA (reference sequence). This CDR3 region has 13 residues.

The gene calls are TRBV21-1 and TRBJ2-5; the listed D gene, TRBD2, was not tested against the DNA. TRBV21-1 is tagged as a pseudogene. The CDR3 is 17 residues long. The CDR3 spells CASSYRKDTSVQETQYF. The CDR3 nucleotides read TGTGCCAGCAGCTACCGGAAGGACACCTCCGTTCAAGAGACCCAGTACTTC.

The V and J genes are TRBV20-1 and TRBJ1-1; the D gene is possibly TRBD1 (5 bases). Germline CDR1 is DFQATT and CDR2 is SNEGSKA (reference sequence). Trimming removed 0 bases from V and 1 base from J, with 6 bases in between. The CDR3 length is 13 residues. As DNA, the CDR3 is TGCAGTGCTAGAGAAGACAGGAACACTGAAGCTTTCTTT. Its protein is CSAREDRNTEAFF.

The chain carries TRBV6-6 and TRBJ1-2; maybe TRBD1 (6 bases). Germline lookup yields CDR1 MNHNY and CDR2 SVGAGI (reference sequence). This CDR3 region has 14 residues. V was pared by 0 bases and J by 8 bases, with 13 bases between. This chain's CDR3 is CASSYSGTPGGYTF. The DNA of the CDR3 is TGTGCCAGCAGTTACTCCGGGACACCGGGGGGCTACACCTTC.

This clonotype was recorded a few times. The rearrangement uses TRBV15 and TRBJ2-7; 9 nucleotides line up with TRBD2. Germline V CDR1 and CDR2: LNHNV, YYDKDF (reference sequence). The CDR3 spans 16 residues. Trimming cost V 3 bases and J 0 bases; bases outside gene matches: 6. The CDR3 coding sequence is TGTGCCACCAGCAGGAGGACTAGCGCGAGCTCCTACGAGCAGTACTTC. It specifies CATSRRTSASSYEQYF.

This rearrangement joins TRBV3-1 to TRBJ1-5; tentatively, D is TRBD1 (6 bases). The CDR3 is 16 amino acids. Germline CDR1 reads LGHDT; CDR2 reads YNNKEL (reference sequence). Trimming took off 1 base at V and 2 bases at J, with 12 bases between the two ends. The CDR3 loop reads CASSQGTVLGNQPQHF. As DNA, the CDR3 is TGTGCCAGCAGCCAAGGGACAGTTCTAGGCAATCAGCCCCAGCATTTT. Full variable domain (outside the CDR3, taken from reference TRBV3-1 and TRBJ1-5): DTAVSQTPKYLVTQMGNDKSIKCEQNLGHDTMYWYKQDSKKFLKIMFSYNNKELIINETVPNRFSPKSPDKAHLNLHINSLELGDSAVYFCASSQGTVLGNQPQHFGDGTRLSIL.

This clonotype was seen repeatedly, ten times or more. V is TRBV25-1 and J is TRBJ2-1, with 9 bases aligning to TRBD2. This CDR3 contains 14 residues. Germline assignment: CDR1 MGHDK and CDR2 SYGVNS. V gave up 4 bases and J gave up 9 bases; unmatched junction bases: 7. The CDR3 nucleotides are TGTGCCAGCAGTGGGACTAGCGCTTCCCGTGAGCAGTTCTTC. This gives the protein CASSGTSASREQFF. The complete variable domain, with remaining parts taken from reference TRBV25-1 and TRBJ2-1, reads EADIYQTPRYLVIGTGKKITLECSQTMGHDKMYWYQQDPGMELHLIHYSYGVNSTEKGDLSSESTVSRIRTEHFPLTLESARPSHTSQYLCASSGTSASREQFFGPGTRLTVL.

J is TRBJ1-6 and V is TRBV19, with 10 bases that match TRBD1. V shed 6 bases, J shed 3 bases, and the junction held 2 bases outside the gene matches. This CDR3 comprises 15 residues. The V gene's germline CDR1 is LNHDA and CDR2 SQIVND (reference sequence). The CDR3 sequence: CASRTGGSYNSPLHF. The DNA of the CDR3 is TGTGCCAGTAGGACAGGGGGCAGCTATAATTCACCCCTCCACTTT.

This chain connects TRBV6-2 or TRBV6-3 to TRBJ2-7; TRBD2 agrees at 9 bases. Germline trimming cut 6 bases from V and 0 bases from J; bases unmatched to any gene: 15. The CDR3 has 18 amino acids. The germline CDR1 and CDR2 sequences are MNHEY and SVGEGT. CDR3 nucleotide sequence: TGTGCCAGCAGAACCTACCGACTAGCGGTAACCAACTCCTACGAGCAGTACTTC. Translating gives CASRTYRLAVTNSYEQYF.

The chain recombines TRBV7-2 with TRBJ1-2; 8 positions match TRBD1. With 8 bases clipped from V and 4 bases from J, the junction kept 6 bases outside the gene matches. This CDR3 is built from 13 residues. Germline assignment: CDR1 SGHTA and CDR2 FQGNSA. The CDR3, as DNA: TGTGCCAGCGGACAGGGAGTTGTCTATGGCTACACCTTC. It encodes CASGQGVVYGYTF. Variable domain in full (rest from reference TRBV7-2 and TRBJ1-2): GAGVSQSPSNKVTEKGKDVELRCDPISGHTALYWYRQSLGQGLEFLIYFQGNSAPDKSGLPSDRFSAERTGGSVSTLTIQRTQQEDSAVYLCASGQGVVYGYTFGSGTRLTVV.

This clonotype was observed a handful of times. The J gene is TRBJ2-7, the V gene TRBV5-1, with TRBD2 identical over 10 bases. There are 15 residues in the CDR3. The V segment lost 0 bases and the J segment 3 bases; nucleotides outside the gene matches: 3. Germline loops: CDR1 SGHRS, CDR2 YFSETQ. The CDR3 sequence is CASSLGPSGSYEQYF. In DNA form, the CDR3 reads TGCGCCAGCAGCTTGGGGCCTAGCGGGAGCTACGAGCAGTACTTC.